This passage covers 14 T cell receptor beta chains from one sample sequenced in a study of OX40 agonist ivuxolimab in advanced cancers. Sequenced by immunoSEQ multiplex PCR; TCRdb stores in-frame clones only, minus some. The repertoire has some 70,000 clones, roughly four fifths of them found once; the top ten carry over 0.4%. The material was CD4+ or CD8+ T cells sorted from blood, obtained in a trial of the OX40 agonist ivuxolimab. The receptors here all came from an adult with an advanced solid tumor such as melanoma, head and neck, liver or kidney cancer.

This rearrangement joins TRBV28 to TRBJ1-5; 9 bases line up with TRBD1. The CDR3 has 15 residues. V gave up 6 bases and J gave up 6 bases; unmatched junction bases: 9. Germline V gene sequence: CDR1 MDHEN, CDR2 SYDVKM. The CDR3 here is CASRTGQGFTQPQHF. DNA of the CDR3: TGTGCCAGCAGGACGGGACAGGGATTTACTCAGCCCCAGCATTTT.

V usage is TRBV27 and J usage is TRBJ2-2; 9 nucleotides line up with TRBD2. This CDR3 has 14 amino acids. Germline CDR1 MNHEY, CDR2 SMNVEV (reference sequence). V trimming: 8 bases; J trimming: 4 bases; junction bases outside the gene matches: 5. DNA for the CDR3: TGTGCCAGCGGTAGCGGGGGTCGCACCGGGGAGCTGTTTTTT. Its translation is CASGSGGRTGELFF.

The rearrangement joins TRBV11-2 to TRBJ2-2; a possible D gene is TRBD2 (6 bases). This CDR3 contains 16 residues. Looked up from germline, CDR1 is SGHAT and CDR2 is FQNNGV. V lost 6 bases to trimming and J lost 1 base, with 15 bases between them. CDR3 bases: TGTGCCAGCAGGCCCTGGTTGGGGGGGAACACCGGGGAGCTGTTTTTT. Its protein product is CASRPWLGGNTGELFF.

This clone has just one count. The chain joins TRBV9 to TRBJ1-1; D is unresolved. The CDR3 loop spans 14 amino acids. Trimming removed 0 bases at V and 3 bases at J, with 9 bases between. Germline loops: CDR1 SGDLS, CDR2 YYNGEE. CDR3 residues: CASSVGGRDTEAFF. The CDR3 coding sequence is TGTGCCAGCAGCGTAGGAGGGAGGGACACTGAAGCTTTCTTT.

This chain uses TRBV5-1 with TRBJ2-7, with a weak D call TRBD2 (6 bases). Trimming took off 0 bases at V and 4 bases at J, with 17 bases between the two ends. The length of the CDR3 is 16 residues. Germline values: CDR1 SGHRS, CDR2 YFSETQ. The CDR3 DNA sequence: TGCGCCAGCAGCTTGGTTCAGAGTCGGGAGAGGTACGAGCAGTACGTC. Translation: CASSLVQSRERYEQYV.

The chain has TRBV5-1 and TRBJ2-3, with 15 bases identical to TRBD2. CDR3 size: 17 residues. With 5 bases clipped from V and 2 bases from J, the junction kept 6 bases outside the gene matches. Per the germline V gene, CDR1 is SGHRS and CDR2 is YFSETQ. The CDR3 spells CASRGLAGGPPTDTQYF. In nucleotides, the CDR3 is TGCGCCAGCAGAGGACTAGCGGGAGGGCCTCCCACAGATACGCAGTATTTT.

In its sample, this clone was seen once. This sequence joins TRBV2 and TRBJ2-2, with 9 bases fitting TRBD1. CDR3 length: 14 residues. Germline loops: CDR1 SNHLY, CDR2 FYNNEI. J lost 7 bases, V lost 6 bases, and 6 bases had no gene match. The CDR3 DNA follows: TGTGCCAGCAGGGAACAGGGGGCGGACGGGGAGCTGTTTTTT. Protein product: CASREQGADGELFF.

The chain has TRBV7-2 and TRBJ1-4; D is possibly TRBD1 (6 bases). The germline gives CDR1 SGHTA, CDR2 FQGNSA. CDR3 length: 15 residues. V dropped 4 bases and J dropped 8 bases, with 17 bases sitting between them. This CDR3 is CASSSPGQGREKLFF. The CDR3 nucleotides read TGTGCCAGCAGCTCCCCTGGGCAGGGGCGGGAAAAACTGTTTTTT.

This clone was found a few times. CDR3 DNA sequence: TGTGCCAGCTCACCGAATTTTAGGGAGCAGTTCTTC. Its protein product is CASSPNFREQFF. This rearrangement joins TRBV18 to TRBJ2-1, with D hard to call. V shed 3 bases and J shed 10 bases, with 10 bases lying between them. Germline assignment: CDR1 KGHSH and CDR2 LQKENI. This CDR3 comprises 12 residues.

The CDR3 DNA follows: TGTGCCAGCAGGGGACAGTACTCGACGCAGTATTTT. The encoded protein is CASRGQYSTQYF. V gene TRBV6-5 combines with J gene TRBJ2-3, with 7 bases lining up with TRBD1. The ends lost 6 bases at V and 9 bases at J; junction bases unmatched: 6. The CDR3 covers 12 residues. Germline CDR1 MNHEY, CDR2 SVGAGI.

The gene calls are TRBV7-9 and TRBJ2-5, with D perhaps TRBD2 (6 bases). Germline V gene data show CDR1 as SEHNR and CDR2 as FQNEAQ (reference sequence). The CDR3 runs 16 residues. The V and J ends lost 5 bases and 4 bases respectively, with 20 bases between them. DNA of the CDR3: TGTGCCAGCAGCCCCATCACCGGGAGTCGGCGAGAGACCCAGTACTTC. Translated, it gives CASSPITGSRRETQYF.

The chain carries TRBV10-2 and TRBJ1-4, with a tentative D call TRBD1 (6 bases). The CDR3 is 14 residues long. V shed 2 bases and J shed 8 bases, with 12 bases lying between them. Germline V CDR1 and CDR2: WSHSY, SAAADI. CDR3 nucleotides: TGCGCCAGCAGTGAGATGGGGAGGGGGGAAAAACTGTTTTTT. As protein: CASSEMGRGEKLFF.

The chain combines TRBV18 with TRBJ1-2; D not certain. This CDR3 has 13 residues. Trimming took 1 base from V and 8 from J, leaving 11 bases between them. Germline V gene lookup returns CDR1 KGHSH and CDR2 LQKENI. CDR3 in DNA: TGTGCCAGCTCACCACTAGCGGATAACGGCTACACCTTC. Translation: CASSPLADNGYTF.

This chain joins TRBV9 and TRBJ2-3; D unclear. The CDR3 length is 13 residues. The germline V gene encodes CDR1 SGDLS and CDR2 YYNGEE. V lost 2 bases to trimming and J lost 6 bases, with 10 bases between them. The CDR3 spells CASSVMGSDTQYF. The CDR3 coding sequence is TGTGCCAGCAGCGTTATGGGATCTGATACGCAGTATTTT.